The following is a T cell receptor (beta chain) sequence with its context. The sample belongs to a study of blood T cell repertoires in COVID-19. Looking at the study overall: From the United States, Italy and Spain came samples of acute and convalescent COVID-19.

Trimming at V came to 4 bases and at J to 6 bases, leaving 7 bases not matched to a gene. The CDR3 extends over 15 amino acids. CDR1 is MRHNA and CDR2 is SNTAGT in the germline V gene. Sequenced by immunoSEQ multiplex PCR; TCRdb stores in-frame clones only, minus some. In the table there are 250,000 to 300,000 clones, about four fifths of which are singletons. This receptor was taken from a woman aged 55-69 years with active or convalescent COVID-19. V usage is TRBV6-4 and J usage is TRBJ2-1, with 9 bases aligning to TRBD1. The sequenced material came from peripheral blood. CDR3 region: CASSAGTGIFNEQFF. CDR3 DNA sequence: TGTGCCAGCAGTGCCGGGACAGGGATTTTCAATGAGCAGTTCTTC.